The 14 T cell receptor beta chains below were found in one sample sequenced in a study of lymphopenia after photon versus proton radiotherapy. Data came from immunoSEQ multiplex PCR; TCRdb stores just in-frame clones and leaves some out. The repertoire holds roughly 16,000 clones, with around 86% as singletons. Sequencing used peripheral blood, obtained from a patient treated with proton-based radiotherapy. The receptors come from a man aged 70 or older with pancreatic cancer.

The V and J genes are TRBV5-4 and TRBJ2-3, with D perhaps matching TRBD2 (7 bases). V lost 0 bases and J 6 bases, leaving 17 bases between the germline ends. The CDR3 totals 16 residues. The germline V gene has CDR1 SGHNT and CDR2 YYREEE (reference sequence). The CDR3 bases are TGTGCCAGCAGCTTGGTTGCGGGGGCAAGGGTGGATACGCAGTATTTT. Translation gives CASSLVAGARVDTQYF.

This chain connects TRBV5-6 to TRBJ1-5, with D hard to call. From germline, CDR1 is SGHDT and CDR2 YYEEEE. V was clipped by 0 bases and J by 4 bases, with 8 bases between them. The CDR3 totals 14 residues. The CDR3 sequence is CASSLVGFNQPQHF. The CDR3, as DNA: TGTGCCAGCAGCTTGGTGGGGTTTAATCAGCCCCAGCATTTT.

The CDR3 sequence: CASSPGPEGYEQYF. The CDR3 DNA follows: TGTGCCAGCAGCCCGGGACCAGAGGGGTACGAGCAGTACTTC. The genes are TRBV9 and TRBJ2-7, with D perhaps given as TRBD1 or TRBD2 (5 bases each). Germline V gene lookup returns CDR1 SGDLS and CDR2 YYNGEE. V was trimmed by 4 bases and J by 4 bases, leaving 15 bases between them. There are 14 residues in the CDR3.

Details on this clone: Other DNA sequences in this sample translate to the same CDR3. The chain joins TRBV5-1 to TRBJ2-3; D gene uncertain. Trimming cost V 3 bases and J 1 base, with 9 bases left between them. This CDR3 region has 14 residues. Per germline, CDR1 SGHRS and CDR2 YFSETQ. For the CDR3, the DNA is TGCGCCAGCAGCTCACCAGGTGGCACAGATACGCAGTATTTT. Encoded protein: CASSSPGGTDTQYF.

This chain uses TRBV30 with TRBJ1-4, with D possibly TRBD1 on 5 matching bases. The CDR3 has 14 amino acids. Per the germline V gene, CDR1 is GTSNPN and CDR2 is SVGIG (reference sequence). Trimming left V 0 bases short and J 8 bases short, with 13 bases between. The chain's CDR3 is CAWSVQSQGEKLFF. The CDR3 nucleotides read TGTGCCTGGAGTGTACAGTCTCAGGGAGAAAAACTGTTTTTT.

The V call is TRBV2, the J call TRBJ2-5; no reliable D call. Germline lookup yields CDR1 SNHLY and CDR2 FYNNEI. The CDR3 covers 15 residues. V lost 2 bases and J 7 bases, leaving 17 bases between the germline ends. The CDR3 DNA follows: TGTGCCAGCAGTGAACGGGCAGCTTTCTTAGGGACCCAGTACTTC. It yields the protein CASSERAAFLGTQYF.

This clone was seen once. J is TRBJ2-3 and V is TRBV30; 13 positions agree with TRBD2. The CDR3 runs 18 residues. Germline assignment: CDR1 GTSNPN and CDR2 SVGIG (reference sequence). V lost 2 bases, J lost 5 bases, and 13 bases stayed unmatched. The CDR3, as DNA: TGTGCCTGGAGTTTCTATATGCGGACTAGCGGGAGTAGAGATACGCAGTATTTT. Translating it yields CAWSFYMRTSGSRDTQYF.

This chain connects TRBV4-1 to TRBJ1-6; 8 nucleotides line up with TRBD1. There are 16 residues in the CDR3. V gave up 0 bases and J gave up 10 bases; unmatched junction bases: 8. Germline V gene lookup returns CDR1 MGHRA and CDR2 YSYEKL. The CDR3 nucleotides are TGCGCCAGCAGCCAAGACCCGGACAGGGTCTGGTCACCCCTCCACTTT. Translation gives CASSQDPDRVWSPLHF.

This rearrangement joins TRBV5-6 to TRBJ2-7; TRBD2 is a possible D gene (6 bases). Trimming cost V 2 bases and J 3 bases, with 12 bases left between them. The CDR3 has 14 amino acids. CDR1 and CDR2 (germline): SGHDT, YYEEEE. CDR3 protein: CASSLPGVNYEQYF. CDR3 in DNA: TGTGCCAGCAGCTTACCGGGGGTCAACTACGAGCAGTACTTC.

The V and J genes are TRBV5-1 and TRBJ1-5; TRBD1 aligns across 8 bases. Losses at the gene ends were 4 bases for V and 5 bases for J; bases not matched to a gene: 5. This CDR3 has 14 amino acids. Germline V gives CDR1 SGHRS, CDR2 YFSETQ. In DNA, the CDR3 is TGCGCCAGCAGCATGACAGGGGAGGATCAGCCCCAGCATTTT. Its translation: CASSMTGEDQPQHF.

This clone occurred a few times. The gene calls are TRBV19 and TRBJ1-2, with D perhaps matching TRBD1 (6 bases). Trimming stripped 7 bases from V and 4 bases from J, with 16 bases between. The CDR3 runs to 14 residues. Germline V CDR1 and CDR2: LNHDA, SQIVND (reference sequence). The CDR3 coding sequence is TGTGCCAGTACGGCCCGGGGGCGAGGCTATGGCTACACCTTC. Translating gives CASTARGRGYGYTF.

This chain links TRBV29-1 with TRBJ1-2; TRBD1 aligns across 7 bases. V trimming: 2 bases; J trimming: 6 bases; junction bases outside the gene matches: 0. Germline-derived CDR1 and CDR2 are SQVTM and ANQGSEA. This CDR3 contains 11 residues. This CDR3 is CSVEQGDGYTF. CDR3 sequence (DNA): TGCAGCGTTGAACAGGGGGATGGCTACACCTTC.

CDR3 sequence: CASSAHDRHDEQYF. Here the CDR3 DNA reads TGTGCCAGCAGCGCCCACGACAGGCACGACGAGCAGTACTTC. The rearrangement uses TRBV9 and TRBJ2-7; the D gene is possibly TRBD1 (6 bases). Trimming cost V 3 bases and J 5 bases, with 15 bases left between them. This CDR3 comprises 14 residues. CDR1 and CDR2 from the germline V gene are SGDLS and YYNGEE.

The chain has TRBV5-1 and TRBJ1-2; tentative D call: TRBD1 (6 bases). The V end lost 0 bases, the J end lost 7 bases, and 19 bases lay between the germline ends. Germline V gene sequence: CDR1 SGHRS, CDR2 YFSETQ. The CDR3 loop spans 16 amino acids. For the CDR3, the DNA is TGCGCCAGCAGCTTGGAGGGTGGCGCAGGGGTCTCTGGCTACACCTTC. Protein: CASSLEGGAGVSGYTF.